The 20 T cell receptor beta chains listed next were all sequenced from one sample in a study of radiotherapy plus CTLA-4 blockade in lung cancer. The method was immunoSEQ multiplex PCR; TCRdb's version includes in-frame clones alone and lacks a portion of them. This sample yields about 77,000 clones, of which nearly 75% are seen a single time; roughly 10% belongs to the top ten. Sequenced here: peripheral blood, sampled from a patient treated with radiotherapy plus ipilimumab. The receptors shown here come from a human donor with non-small cell lung cancer whose response to radiotherapy plus ipilimumab could not be evaluated.

This clone was observed a handful of times. The chain combines TRBV6-5 with TRBJ1-6; tentative D call: TRBD1 (5 bases). The germline V and J ends were trimmed by 8 bases and 8 bases, with 13 bases remaining between them. This CDR3 has 13 residues. Germline loops: CDR1 MNHEY, CDR2 SVGAGI. The CDR3 sequence: CASLQDLYSPLHF. Here the CDR3 DNA reads TGTGCCAGCCTACAGGACCTTTATTCACCCCTCCACTTT.

The rearrangement joins TRBV5-6 to TRBJ2-7, with TRBD2 identical over 12 bases. With 0 bases clipped from V and 3 bases from J, the junction kept 7 bases outside the gene matches. The CDR3 runs 17 residues. Germline CDR1 reads SGHDT; CDR2 reads YYEEEE. The CDR3 loop reads CASSLGLAGETHYEQYF. DNA of the CDR3: TGTGCCAGCAGCTTGGGACTAGCGGGGGAGACGCACTACGAGCAGTACTTC.

The chain combines TRBV19 with TRBJ1-4; D perhaps matches TRBD1 (6 bases). CDR3 length equals 14 residues. The germline V gene has CDR1 LNHDA and CDR2 SQIVND (reference sequence). Trimming removed 4 bases at V and 3 bases at J, with 9 bases between. CDR3 nucleotide sequence: TGTGCCAGTAGTACAGGGGTAGCTAATGAAAAACTGTTTTTT. Its translation: CASSTGVANEKLFF. The whole variable domain, remainder taken from reference TRBV19 and TRBJ1-4, is DGGITQSPKYLFRKEGQNVTLSCEQNLNHDAMYWYRQDPGQGLRLIYYSQIVNDFQKGDIAEGYSVSREKKESFPLTVTSAQKNPTAFYLCASSTGVANEKLFFGSGTQLSVL.

The chain employs TRBV11-2 and TRBJ2-2, with TRBD2 identical over 8 bases. V gave up 10 bases and J gave up 5 bases; unmatched junction bases: 12. CDR3 length: 15 residues. Germline CDR1 reads SGHAT; CDR2 reads FQNNGV. CDR3 sequence (DNA): TGTGCCACGACTTCCGGGACTAGAATGACCGGGGAGCTGTTTTTT. It encodes CATTSGTRMTGELFF.

V gene TRBV2 combines with J gene TRBJ2-2, with 7 bases that match TRBD2. From germline, CDR1 is SNHLY and CDR2 FYNNEI. V was clipped by 2 bases and J by 4 bases; unmatched bases: 1. This CDR3 has 14 residues. The CDR3 here is CASSERTSTGELFF. Here the CDR3 DNA reads TGTGCCAGCAGTGAAAGGACTAGCACCGGGGAGCTGTTTTTT.

This clone came up a few times. The genes are TRBV14 and TRBJ2-2; weak D call: TRBD2 (6 bases). CDR1 and CDR2 (germline): SGHDN, FVKESK. The V and J ends lost 8 bases and 3 bases respectively, with 13 bases between them. The CDR3 extends over 14 amino acids. The CDR3 is CASEGGAYTGELFF. In DNA, the CDR3 is TGTGCCAGCGAAGGAGGGGCGTACACCGGGGAGCTGTTTTTT.

This chain uses TRBV27 with TRBJ2-5; possibly TRBD1 for D (5 bases). The end of the DNA fits TRBJ2-7 better, so the J call may be wrong. CDR1 and CDR2 from the germline V gene are MNHEY and SMNVEV (reference sequence). CDR3 length: 13 amino acids. Here the CDR3 reads CASSLGPTYEQYF. As DNA, the CDR3 is TGTGCCAGCAGTCTGGGGCCCACCTACGAGCAGTACTTC.

The gene calls are TRBV2 and TRBJ1-1, with D maybe TRBD1 (5 bases). V lost 3 bases, J lost 7 bases, and 15 bases lay in between. Germline CDR1 reads SNHLY; CDR2 reads FYNNEI. The CDR3 consists of 14 residues. CDR3 loop: CASSERGTGDEAFF. The CDR3 region has the DNA TGTGCCAGCAGTGAGCGGGGGACGGGTGATGAAGCTTTCTTT.

This clone was counted once. The J gene is TRBJ2-3, the V gene TRBV19; tentatively, D is TRBD1 (5 bases). V was cut by 5 bases and J by 0 bases, with 15 bases left in between. Germline CDR1 reads LNHDA; CDR2 reads SQIVND (reference sequence). The CDR3 is made up of 16 amino acids. Written as DNA, the CDR3 is TGTGCCAGTAGTTTTGACAGAGCTTCTAGCACAGATACGCAGTATTTT. Translation gives CASSFDRASSTDTQYF. The full variable domain, with the rest looked up from reference TRBV19 and TRBJ2-3, is DGGITQSPKYLFRKEGQNVTLSCEQNLNHDAMYWYRQDPGQGLRLIYYSQIVNDFQKGDIAEGYSVSREKKESFPLTVTSAQKNPTAFYLCASSFDRASSTDTQYFGPGTRLTVL.

The V and J genes are TRBV10-2 and TRBJ2-2; D may be TRBD2 (6 bases). Per the germline V gene, CDR1 is WSHSY and CDR2 is SAAADI. The V end was cut by 4 bases, the J end by 4 bases, with 19 bases between. The CDR3 extends over 17 amino acids. The CDR3 spells CASSGGGVFFGTGELFF. The DNA for the CDR3 is TGCGCCAGCAGTGGCGGAGGGGTTTTTTTTGGCACCGGGGAGCTGTTTTTT.

The V and J genes are TRBV7-2 and TRBJ1-1; 8 positions match TRBD1. Per the germline V gene, CDR1 is SGHTA and CDR2 is FQGNSA. Losses at the gene ends were 1 base for V and 3 bases for J; bases not matched to a gene: 4. This CDR3 spans 15 amino acids. CDR3 coding DNA: TGTGCCAGCAGCTTAGTGGAGACAGGGGACACTGAAGCTTTCTTT. Amino acids: CASSLVETGDTEAFF.

This clone appeared a single time. The J gene is TRBJ2-3, the V gene TRBV30; maybe TRBD2 (5 bases). Trimming left V 1 base short and J 0 bases short, with 11 bases between. CDR1 and CDR2 from the germline V gene are GTSNPN and SVGIG (reference sequence). The CDR3 runs to 15 residues. The CDR3 is CAWSDGLRSTDTQYF. The CDR3 DNA reads TGTGCCTGGAGTGATGGACTGCGTAGCACAGATACGCAGTATTTT.

The chain combines TRBV12-5 with TRBJ2-7, with D possibly being TRBD1 (5 bases). The CDR3 runs 13 residues. V was pared by 7 bases and J by 2 bases, with 12 bases between. The V gene's germline CDR1 is LGHNT and CDR2 FRNRAP. For the CDR3, the DNA is TGTGCTAGTGCCACGGACATCGCCTACGAGCAGTACTTC. This gives the protein CASATDIAYEQYF.

The V call is TRBV5-1, the J call TRBJ2-4; D is undetermined. CDR1 and CDR2 from the germline V gene are SGHRS and YFSETQ. This CDR3 contains 15 residues. The V end was cut by 0 bases, the J end by 5 bases, with 12 bases between. The CDR3 region has the DNA TGCGCCAGCAGCTTGGCCGGTGCAAGCGAAAACATTCAGTACTTC. Its protein is CASSLAGASENIQYF.

The gene calls are TRBV12-1 and TRBJ2-7; TRBD2 was called by the table and not checked on the DNA. TRBV12-1 represents a pseudogene. This CDR3 is 18 amino acids long. CDR3: CASSPSGTSGAASYEQYF. The CDR3, as DNA: TGTGCCAGCAGCCCGTCCGGGACTAGCGGGGCCGCCTCCTACGAGCAGTACTTC.

The chain couples TRBV5-4 to TRBJ1-2, with D uncertain. The germline CDR1 and CDR2 sequences are SGHNT and YYREEE (reference sequence). This CDR3 spans 15 amino acids. V lost 3 bases and J 2 bases, leaving 14 bases between the germline ends. DNA for the CDR3: TGTGCCAGCAGCTCTGAGGGCAGGCCAAACTATGGCTACACCTTC. Protein product: CASSSEGRPNYGYTF.

The chain recombines TRBV6-1 with TRBJ2-7; possibly TRBD1 for D (6 bases). CDR1 is MNHNS and CDR2 is SASEGT in the germline V gene. The V and J ends lost 7 bases and 4 bases respectively, with 17 bases between them. The CDR3 loop spans 14 amino acids. Here the CDR3 DNA reads TGTGCCAGCACCTCAGGGTTGGGGGCTTACGAGCAGTACTTC. This translates into CASTSGLGAYEQYF.

V gene TRBV10-3 combines with J gene TRBJ2-3, with D maybe TRBD1 (5 bases). CDR1 is ENHRY, CDR2 SYGVKD, per germline. This CDR3 region has 12 residues. The V end lost 7 bases, the J end lost 3 bases, and 8 bases lay between the germline ends. The CDR3 here is CAIKGRTDTQYF. The CDR3 DNA follows: TGTGCCATCAAGGGGCGTACAGATACGCAGTATTTT.

This clone has only one observation. The gene calls are TRBV9 and TRBJ2-1; 9 bases fit TRBD2. This CDR3 contains 16 residues. Germline trimming cut 0 bases from V and 5 bases from J; bases unmatched to any gene: 6. Germline CDR1 and CDR2: SGDLS and YYNGEE. The CDR3: CASSVEIAGVNNEQFF. The CDR3, as DNA: TGTGCCAGCAGCGTAGAAATAGCGGGGGTAAACAATGAGCAGTTCTTC.

V is TRBV25-1 and J is TRBJ2-5; D is uncertain. The J call may not be correct, given that the DNA end is closer to TRBJ2-7. Germline lookup yields CDR1 MGHDK and CDR2 SYGVNS. CDR3 length equals 14 residues. The CDR3 DNA reads TGTGCCAGCAACGACAATTCTCGGTTCTACGAGCAGTACTTC. This encodes CASNDNSRFYEQYF.